The T cell receptor (beta chain) described here comes from a study of T cells after yellow fever vaccination. V was pared by 5 bases and J by 2 bases, with 15 bases between. The CDR3 is 15 residues long. CDR1 is SGHTA, CDR2 FQGNSA, per germline. TCRdb passed the 5' RACE reads through MiXCR, listing each CDR3 protein once. This table has about 500,000 distinct CDR3 sequences, roughly 17% appearing once. The receptor was derived from a man younger than 30 who received the YFV17D yellow fever vaccine. This chain uses TRBV7-2 with TRBJ2-5; D might be TRBD2 (6 bases). The input for sequencing was PBMCs, taken 5 days after the first yellow fever vaccination. The CDR3 region has the DNA TGTGCCAGCAGCCTGGGACTGTCACTTCAAGAGACCCAGTACTTC. The encoded protein is CASSLGLSLQETQYF.